Following are 16 T cell receptor beta chains from one sample sequenced in a study of Ad26.COV2.S vaccination and SARS-CoV-2 variants. Method: immunoSEQ multiplex PCR; TCRdb's copy keeps in-frame clones and lacks some. The sample consists of hundreds of thousands of clones, 65% to 90% of them appearing once. The treatment denotes: around 19 received Ad26.COV2.S at low or high dose, single or two shots; several received placebo; per-sample allocation not given. Specimens were obtained on day 63 following the first vaccine or placebo injection. Sequences were derived from peripheral blood, sampled in a trial of Ad26.COV2.S vaccine versus placebo. These receptor sequences come from a person between 18 and 65 years old who received the Ad26.COV2.S COVID-19 vaccine or a placebo.

This clone showed up just once. This CDR3 is CASTRDQGTEAFF. CDR3 nucleotides: TGTGCCAGTACGAGGGACCAAGGCACTGAAGCTTTCTTT. This chain uses TRBV19 with TRBJ1-1; possibly TRBD1 for D (5 bases). Looked up from germline, CDR1 is LNHDA and CDR2 is SQIVND (reference sequence). Trimming removed 7 bases from V and 4 bases from J, with 13 bases in between. The CDR3 has 13 amino acids. Using reference TRBV19 and TRBJ1-1 for the parts outside the CDR3, the full variable domain is DGGITQSPKYLFRKEGQNVTLSCEQNLNHDAMYWYRQDPGQGLRLIYYSQIVNDFQKGDIAEGYSVSREKKESFPLTVTSAQKNPTAFYLCASTRDQGTEAFFGQGTRLTVV.

The rearrangement joins TRBV11-2 to TRBJ1-1; D not certain. The germline gives CDR1 SGHAT, CDR2 FQNNGV. The CDR3 consists of 15 residues. Trimming cost V 3 bases and J 1 base, with 12 bases left between them. CDR3 sequence reads: CASSFQGGGNTEAFF. In DNA form, the CDR3 reads TGTGCCAGCAGCTTCCAAGGTGGCGGGAACACTGAAGCTTTCTTT.

The chain recombines TRBV10-3 with TRBJ1-4; D is unresolved. Trimming removed 1 base from V and 8 bases from J, with 20 bases in between. The CDR3 is 17 residues long. Germline CDR1 reads ENHRY; CDR2 reads SYGVKD. The CDR3 bases are TGTGCCATCAGTGAGTTAGGACCCACTATCCAAGGGGAAAAACTGTTTTTT. This encodes CAISELGPTIQGEKLFF.

The chain combines TRBV5-6 with TRBJ2-2; D is possibly TRBD2 (6 bases). Deletions cut 0 bases from V and 7 bases from J, with 10 bases between. Germline-derived CDR1 and CDR2 are SGHDT and YYEEEE. The length of the CDR3 is 14 residues. The CDR3 here is CASSLGFGSGELFF. The CDR3 DNA sequence: TGTGCCAGCAGCTTGGGGTTCGGGAGCGGGGAGCTGTTTTTT.

This chain joins TRBV27 and TRBJ1-5; possible D gene TRBD1, 5 bases. The V end was cut by 6 bases, the J end by 6 bases, with 15 bases between. Germline-derived CDR1 and CDR2 are MNHEY and SMNVEV (reference sequence). CDR3 length: 14 residues. This CDR3 is CASSRQPLGQPQHF. The CDR3 DNA follows: TGTGCCAGCAGCAGACAGCCTCTCGGTCAGCCCCAGCATTTT.

The genes are TRBV7-3 and TRBJ2-1; no definite D call. From germline, CDR1 is SGHTA and CDR2 FQGTGA. CDR3 size: 14 residues. V lost 0 bases and J lost 3, with 6 bases in between. CDR3 coding DNA: TGTGCCAGCAGCTTAACATCCTACTACAATGAGCAGTTCTTC. It encodes CASSLTSYYNEQFF.

This clone has a single count. This chain links TRBV7-6 with TRBJ2-7; D may be TRBD2 (5 bases). The CDR3 has 15 residues. Trimming stripped 5 bases from V and 4 bases from J, with 18 bases between. The V gene's germline CDR1 is SGHVS and CDR2 FNYEAQ. CDR3 amino acids: CASSRTGIFSYEQYF. The CDR3 DNA is TGTGCCAGCAGCCGGACCGGGATTTTTTCGTACGAGCAGTACTTC.

The chain carries TRBV5-5 and TRBJ1-2, with unresolved D. CDR3 size: 16 residues. Germline V CDR1 and CDR2: SGHKS, YYEKEE (reference sequence). With 0 bases removed from V and 2 bases from J, the gap between germline ends came to 14 bases. CDR3: CASSLASVTSNYGYTF. CDR3 nucleotide sequence: TGTGCCAGCAGCTTGGCCAGCGTCACTTCAAACTATGGCTACACCTTC.

As for this clone: Being one base from a much bigger clone, this may be a read error. This sequence joins TRBV28 and TRBJ1-2; maybe TRBD1 (6 bases). V shed 5 bases and J shed 2 bases, with 9 bases lying between them. This CDR3 is 13 amino acids long. In germline, CDR1 is MDHEN, CDR2 SYDVKM. The CDR3 spells CASSEGQNYGYTF. CDR3 bases: TGTGCCAGCAGTGAAGGACAGAACTATGGCTACACCTTC.

The rearrangement joins TRBV7-2 to TRBJ2-7, with 9 bases identical to TRBD2. The junction had 13 bases not matched to a gene; V was cut back by 5 bases and J by 5 bases. Per the germline V gene, CDR1 is SGHTA and CDR2 is FQGNSA. The CDR3 loop spans 16 amino acids. The CDR3 coding sequence is TGTGCCAGCAGCCCAGCCGGGCTAGCGGGGACTCACGAGCAGTACTTC. Translation gives CASSPAGLAGTHEQYF.

This clone was observed a single time. This rearrangement joins TRBV28 to TRBJ2-5; D perhaps matches TRBD2 (6 bases). The CDR3 extends over 16 amino acids. The ends were cut back, 4 bases at V and 4 bases at J, with 19 bases in the middle. Germline V gene data show CDR1 as MDHEN and CDR2 as SYDVKM. The CDR3 is CASSYPWGGSVETQYF. The DNA for the CDR3 is TGTGCCAGCAGTTACCCATGGGGAGGTTCCGTAGAGACCCAGTACTTC.

The CDR3 protein is CASSGQGEAEKLFF. In DNA form, the CDR3 reads TGTGCCAGCAGCGGACAGGGGGAGGCCGAAAAACTGTTTTTT. V gene TRBV7-2 combines with J gene TRBJ1-4, with 10 nucleotides matching TRBD1. V was clipped by 5 bases and J by 8 bases; unmatched bases: 5. Germline V gives CDR1 SGHTA, CDR2 FQGNSA. This CDR3 has 14 residues.

The chain carries TRBV7-9 and TRBJ1-2; 7 bases match TRBD1. The germline CDR1 and CDR2 sequences are SEHNR and FQNEAQ (reference sequence). The CDR3 sequence is 18 residues long. The V segment lost 5 bases and the J segment 2 bases; nucleotides outside the gene matches: 17. CDR3 residues: CASSPQGWDSSMNYGYTF. In nucleotides, the CDR3 is TGTGCCAGCAGCCCCCAGGGTTGGGACAGTTCAATGAACTATGGCTACACCTTC.

The chain links TRBV4-1 to TRBJ2-7; unclear D gene. Per germline, CDR1 MGHRA and CDR2 YSYEKL. The CDR3 is made up of 11 amino acids. The V gene lost 7 bases and the J gene lost 3 bases, with 7 bases spanning the gap. The CDR3 nucleotides read TGCGCCAGCATCCCCGGCTACGAGCAGTACTTC. This gives the protein CASIPGYEQYF.

This clone was counted only a few times. V gene TRBV7-9 combines with J gene TRBJ1-1; D unresolved. The CDR3 runs to 14 residues. V lost 5 bases, J lost 2 bases, and 12 bases lay in between. Germline-derived CDR1 and CDR2 are SEHNR and FQNEAQ (reference sequence). The CDR3 DNA is TGTGCCAGCAGCCCACGGGCCAGCAACACTGAAGCTTTCTTT. Protein sequence: CASSPRASNTEAFF. Together with reference TRBV7-9 and TRBJ1-1, the CDR3 gives the full variable domain: DTGVSQNPRHKITKRGQNVTFRCDPISEHNRLYWYRQTLGQGPEFLTYFQNEAQLEKSRLLSDRFSAERPKGSFSTLEIQRTEQGDSAMYLCASSPRASNTEAFFGQGTRLTVV.

The chain combines TRBV5-4 with TRBJ1-2, with a possible D match to TRBD1 (5 bases). The CDR3 is 13 amino acids. In germline, CDR1 is SGHNT, CDR2 YYREEE (reference sequence). V lost 4 bases and J lost 8, with 15 bases in between. The CDR3 region is CASSQEGLRGYTF. DNA for the CDR3: TGTGCCAGCAGCCAGGAGGGGCTAAGGGGCTACACCTTC.